A single sample is the source of the 15 T cell receptor beta chains below, sequenced in a study of shared clonotypes between healthy human individuals. TCRdb's copy holds only in-frame clones and misses some; the assay was immunoSEQ multiplex PCR. The table has about 2.4 million clones, more than 85% seen once; the top ten hold roughly 0.39%. The sequenced material came from naive CD4+ T cells from PBMCs. Subset meaning: CD45RA+ positively selected. Source of these receptors: a man aged 18 to 35 in good health. Some clones in this sample may be carry-over from other donors' samples.

J is TRBJ1-6 and V is TRBV18, with D possibly matching TRBD1 (5 bases). V was trimmed by 6 bases and J by 7 bases, leaving 13 bases between them. Per germline, CDR1 KGHSH and CDR2 LQKENI. This CDR3 spans 14 amino acids. CDR3 nucleotide sequence: TGTGCCAGCTCGGGGGGGGTTGTGAATTCACCCCTCCACTTT. This translates into CASSGGVVNSPLHF.

This sequence joins TRBV4-3 and TRBJ2-1; TRBD1 aligns across 9 bases. V was clipped by 4 bases and J by 6 bases; unmatched bases: 13. CDR1 and CDR2 from the germline V gene are LGHNA and YSLEER. The CDR3 is 17 residues long. The DNA for the CDR3 is TGCGCCAGCAGCCTCCAATCAACAGGGGGCGCGGCCAATGAGCAGTTCTTC. Its translation: CASSLQSTGGAANEQFF.

The chain has TRBV7-9 and TRBJ2-5, with a weak D call TRBD1 (6 bases). V was cut by 2 bases and J by 7 bases, with 17 bases left in between. CDR3 length: 15 residues. In germline, CDR1 is SEHNR, CDR2 FQNEAQ (reference sequence). CDR3 protein: CASSLRQDLVGTQYF. CDR3 in DNA: TGTGCCAGCAGCTTAAGACAGGATCTGGTTGGGACCCAGTACTTC.

This clone was observed a single time. Distinct nucleotide sequences in the sample also encode this CDR3. The chain links TRBV20-1 to TRBJ1-2; no firm D call. This CDR3 region has 11 residues. The germline V and J ends were trimmed by 3 bases and 2 bases, with 4 bases remaining between them. Per germline, CDR1 DFQATT and CDR2 SNEGSKA (reference sequence). The CDR3 sequence is CSARNNYGYTF. CDR3 DNA sequence: TGCAGTGCTAGGAACAACTATGGCTACACCTTC.

This clone was counted only a few times. The V call is TRBV27, the J call TRBJ1-2; 11 nucleotides align to TRBD1. The germline V gene has CDR1 MNHEY and CDR2 SMNVEV (reference sequence). Unmatched junction bases numbered 7, after V lost 1 base and J lost 12 bases. CDR3 length: 14 amino acids. The CDR3 nucleotides are TGTGCCAGCAGTTTATTGGGGACAGGGGGTATCCACACCTTC. Encoded protein: CASSLLGTGGIHTF.

V and J are TRBV2 and TRBJ2-2; D is undetermined. With 4 bases removed from V and 5 bases from J, the gap between germline ends came to 14 bases. The CDR3 loop spans 15 amino acids. Germline V gene sequence: CDR1 SNHLY, CDR2 FYNNEI. CDR3 in DNA: TGTGCCAGCAGTGTAAGACAACCGTTGACCGGGGAGCTGTTTTTT. It codes for CASSVRQPLTGELFF. Full variable domain (rest looked up from reference TRBV2 and TRBJ2-2): EPEVTQTPSHQVTQMGQEVILRCVPISNHLYFYWYRQILGQKVEFLVSFYNNEISEKSEIFDDQFSVERPDGSNFTLKIRSTKLEDSAMYFCASSVRQPLTGELFFGEGSRLTVL.

This clone was observed once. The V gene is TRBV4-2, the J gene TRBJ2-3; 11 bases are shared with TRBD2. Germline V gene lookup returns CDR1 LGHNA and CDR2 YNFKEQ. The CDR3 has 15 residues. With 4 bases clipped from V and 4 bases from J, the junction kept 4 bases outside the gene matches. CDR3 nucleotide sequence: TGTGCCAGCAGCCTACTAGCGGGAGACTCAGATACGCAGTATTTT. It encodes CASSLLAGDSDTQYF.

The chain employs TRBV6-5 and TRBJ1-1; 8 nucleotides match TRBD1. Germline V gives CDR1 MNHEY, CDR2 SVGAGI. The CDR3 length is 13 residues. The V and J ends lost 6 bases and 4 bases, in that order; junction bases with no gene match: 4. CDR3 sequence: CASRRTGLTEAFF. CDR3 nucleotide sequence: TGTGCCAGCAGAAGGACAGGGCTCACTGAAGCTTTCTTT.

The chain employs TRBV28 and TRBJ1-2, with TRBD1 as a possible D gene (6 bases). V lost 5 bases and J lost 8, with 18 bases in between. CDR3 length: 14 amino acids. Germline V CDR1 and CDR2: MDHEN, SYDVKM. The CDR3 spells CASSPGGARSGYTF. The DNA for the CDR3 is TGTGCCAGCAGTCCGGGGGGCGCGCGATCAGGCTACACCTTC.

V gene TRBV28 combines with J gene TRBJ1-5, with D possibly being TRBD1 (6 bases). The ends were cut back, 4 bases at V and 1 base at J, with 23 bases in the middle. The CDR3 has 19 residues. Per the germline V gene, CDR1 is MDHEN and CDR2 is SYDVKM. CDR3 protein: CASSSEFDRSRRSNQPQHF. In DNA, the CDR3 is TGTGCCAGCAGTTCCGAGTTCGACAGGTCGAGGAGAAGCAATCAGCCCCAGCATTTT.

The rearrangement uses TRBV6-6 and TRBJ2-1; D may be TRBD1 or TRBD2 (5 bases each). Germline V gene lookup returns CDR1 MNHNY and CDR2 SVGAGI (reference sequence). V lost 8 bases to trimming and J lost 9 bases, with 26 bases between them. The CDR3 sequence is 16 residues long. The CDR3 spells CASDPSGTISFAEQFF. In DNA form, the CDR3 reads TGTGCCAGCGATCCATCGGGGACCATATCATTCGCTGAGCAGTTCTTC.

A note on this clone: Other DNA sequences in this sample translate to the same CDR3. This sequence joins TRBV5-1 and TRBJ2-5; D is unclear. This CDR3 has 13 residues. V shed 0 bases and J shed 2 bases, with 5 bases lying between them. Germline loops: CDR1 SGHRS, CDR2 YFSETQ. The CDR3 spells CASSLDGQETQYF. The CDR3 nucleotides read TGCGCCAGCAGCTTGGACGGGCAAGAGACCCAGTACTTC.

On this clone: Distinct nucleotide sequences in the sample also encode this CDR3. This sequence joins TRBV6-5 and TRBJ2-7; D is perhaps TRBD1 (7 bases). The CDR3 covers 14 residues. V was clipped by 5 bases and J by 3 bases, with 14 bases between them. The germline CDR1 and CDR2 sequences are MNHEY and SVGAGI. In DNA, the CDR3 is TGTGCCAGCAGTCGGCGGGACAGAGACTACGAGCAGTACTTC. It translates to CASSRRDRDYEQYF.

This clone was seen only once. This chain links TRBV10-3 with TRBJ1-1, with unresolved D. Looked up from germline, CDR1 is ENHRY and CDR2 is SYGVKD. The CDR3 extends over 14 amino acids. V was shortened by 4 bases and J by 0 bases, with 9 bases between the two germline ends. Here the CDR3 reads CAISAWLMNTEAFF. The CDR3 DNA sequence: TGTGCCATCAGTGCGTGGCTAATGAACACTGAAGCTTTCTTT.

The chain employs TRBV28 and TRBJ2-1, with 8 bases identical to TRBD2. CDR3 length: 15 residues. Unmatched junction bases numbered 7, after V lost 7 bases and J lost 2 bases. Germline CDR1 is MDHEN and CDR2 is SYDVKM. The chain's CDR3 is CASTLTAGAYNEQFF. The CDR3 nucleotides read TGTGCCAGCACCCTGACAGCGGGAGCCTACAATGAGCAGTTCTTC.